This T cell receptor (beta chain) was recovered during a study of shared clonotypes between healthy human individuals. About the research overall: Three plates were used per donor for CD4 naive, three for CD4 memory, two for CD8 naive and one for CD8 memory. Regarding the study as a whole: Rarefaction curves obtained for sorted subsets showed sequencing incomplete despite large depth. A reduction in generation probabilities was seen for non-shared clonotypes relative to those shared by all four donors.

As regards this clone: Its antigen is undetermined. The sample has other DNA sequences that encode this CDR3 too.

The V end was cut by 6 bases, the J end by 4 bases, with 13 bases between. Germline loops: CDR1 SQVTM, CDR2 ANQGSEA. CDR3 length: 13 residues. The assay was immunoSEQ multiplex PCR, and TCRdb's table has in-frame clones only and misses some. The sample has some 1.4 million clones; approximately 96% are singletons. The genes are TRBV29-1 and TRBJ1-5; perhaps TRBD1 as D (6 bases). Input material: naive CD4+ T cells sorted from blood. As to subset: CD45RA+ positively selected. The clonotype was recovered from a young man in good health. In nucleotides, the CDR3 is TGCAGCGTCGGCACAGGGCCAAATCAGCCCCAGCATTTT. Translating it yields CSVGTGPNQPQHF.